The 31 T cell receptor beta chains presented below share a single source sample, sequenced in a study of early T cells in non-severe SARS-CoV-2 infection. MiXCR was run by TCRdb on the 5' RACE reads, yielding one entry per CDR3 protein. This table holds approximately 81,000 distinct CDR3 sequences, roughly 13% found once. Material for sequencing was whole blood. The receptors derive from an adult who was a healthcare worker with PCR-confirmed SARS-CoV-2 infection or an uninfected control (not recorded which).

This clonotype was found once. This chain joins TRBV10-3 and TRBJ2-3; perhaps TRBD1 as D (6 bases). This CDR3 contains 17 residues. Germline values: CDR1 ENHRY, CDR2 SYGVKD. Trimming left V 8 bases short and J 1 base short, with 22 bases between. CDR3 protein: CAISRTEAEGGTDTQYF. In nucleotides, the CDR3 is TGTGCCATCTCCAGGACAGAAGCAGAGGGCGGCACAGATACGCAGTATTTT.

The chain has TRBV10-1 and TRBJ2-5, with TRBD1 identical over 8 bases. The CDR3 totals 14 residues. Germline CDR1 is WNHNN and CDR2 is SYGVQD (reference sequence). The V segment lost 6 bases and the J segment 5 bases; nucleotides outside the gene matches: 8. CDR3 in amino acids: CASSSGQGAETQYF. As DNA, the CDR3 is TGCGCCAGCAGCTCTGGACAGGGCGCTGAGACCCAGTACTTC.

The table lists this clonotype with a few counts. The chain couples TRBV21-1 to TRBJ1-2. TRBV21-1 is designated a pseudogene. The CDR3 extends over 9 amino acids. For the CDR3, the DNA is TGTGCCAGCAAGGAGGGCTACACCTTC. Translation: CASKEGYTF.

The chain recombines TRBV27 with TRBJ2-1; D is uncertain. V was cut by 7 bases and J by 5 bases, with 15 bases left in between. Germline V gene sequence: CDR1 MNHEY, CDR2 SMNVEV (reference sequence). The CDR3 runs 14 residues. CDR3 bases: TGTGCCAGCAAGAGAAGCTCGGCCCACAATGAGCAGTTCTTC. Amino acids: CASKRSSAHNEQFF.

This clonotype was seen a handful of times. This chain connects TRBV6-6 to TRBJ1-2, with unresolved D. Per the germline V gene, CDR1 is MNHNY and CDR2 is SVGAGI (reference sequence). Trimming shortened V by 2 bases and J by 3 bases, and 10 bases separated the two germline ends. The CDR3 has 14 amino acids. CDR3 region: CASSYHHWYYGYTF. The CDR3, as DNA: TGTGCCAGCAGTTACCACCATTGGTACTATGGCTACACCTTC.

On this clonotype itself: The germline gene is not matched at one end of the junction; a read error may be the cause. The rearrangement uses TRBV28 and TRBJ1-2; maybe TRBD1 (5 bases). CDR3 length: 13 residues. CDR1 is MDHEN and CDR2 is SYDVKM in the germline V gene. CDR3 DNA: TGTGCCAGCAGTCGGGGACGGGACTATGGCCACACCTTC. Its translation is CASSRGRDYGHTF.

V usage is TRBV3-1 and J usage is TRBJ1-6, with D maybe TRBD1 (5 bases). Germline-derived CDR1 and CDR2 are LGHDT and YNNKEL (reference sequence). V shed 0 bases and J shed 6 bases, with 9 bases lying between them. The CDR3 length is 15 residues. Here the CDR3 DNA reads TGTGCCAGCAGCCAAGAAGGGGCGCGTAATTCACCCCTCCACTTT. Amino acid sequence: CASSQEGARNSPLHF.

The chain uses TRBV7-8 and TRBJ2-3; possibly TRBD1 for D (5 bases). The CDR3 loop spans 13 amino acids. V was trimmed by 4 bases and J by 10 bases, leaving 15 bases between them. Looked up from germline, CDR1 is SGHVS and CDR2 is FQNEAQ. CDR3 region: CASSSPPGAAQYF. The CDR3 region has the DNA TGTGCCAGCAGCTCCCCTCCTGGGGCTGCGCAGTATTTT.

The CDR3 DNA is TGTGCCAGCAGCCAGAATGTAGCGGCAGATACGCAGTATTTT. Residues: CASSQNVAADTQYF. V and J are TRBV3-1 and TRBJ2-3, with D perhaps matching TRBD2 (6 bases). The germline V gene encodes CDR1 LGHDT and CDR2 YNNKEL (reference sequence). V lost 3 bases and J 4 bases, leaving 11 bases between the germline ends. The CDR3 is 14 amino acids.

This clonotype was picked up a small number of times. J is TRBJ1-5 and V is TRBV3-1, with D unresolved. The CDR3 sequence is 14 residues long. Germline V gives CDR1 LGHDT, CDR2 YNNKEL (reference sequence). V was clipped by 1 base and J by 0 bases, with 4 bases between them. CDR3 amino acids: CASSQGTSNQPQHF. For the CDR3, the DNA is TGTGCCAGCAGCCAAGGAACTAGCAATCAGCCCCAGCATTTT.

The chain employs TRBV29-1 and TRBJ1-1; D not certain. The V end was cut by 3 bases, the J end by 7 bases, with 12 bases between. CDR1 is SQVTM, CDR2 ANQGSEA, per germline. The CDR3 contains 12 residues. For the CDR3, the DNA is TGCAGCGTTGACGGCGGAAAGTATGAAGCTTTCTTT. Translation: CSVDGGKYEAFF.

This rearrangement joins TRBV29-1 to TRBJ2-1, with TRBD2 as a possible D gene (6 bases). Trimming removed 4 bases from V and 9 bases from J, with 16 bases in between. Germline CDR1 reads SQVTM; CDR2 reads ANQGSEA. This CDR3 is 13 amino acids long. CDR3 in DNA: TGCAGCGTTGCGGGGACTGCGCGTCCTGAGCAGTTCTTC. Protein sequence: CSVAGTARPEQFF.

V and J are TRBV7-2 and TRBJ2-1; D is unclear. Germline V gene lookup returns CDR1 SGHTA and CDR2 FQGNSA. The V and J ends lost 1 base and 8 bases respectively, with 12 bases between them. The CDR3 loop spans 14 amino acids. CDR3 region: CASSLGVVSDEQFF. As DNA, the CDR3 is TGTGCCAGCAGCTTAGGGGTAGTAAGCGATGAGCAGTTCTTC.

This clonotype was seen ten or more times. The genes are TRBV27 and TRBJ2-5, with no clear D. The CDR3 has 14 amino acids. The V end was cut by 5 bases, the J end by 5 bases, with 15 bases between. The germline gives CDR1 MNHEY, CDR2 SMNVEV (reference sequence). The CDR3, as DNA: TGTGCCAGCAGTCCCCGCCCGCGTTCCGAGACCCAGTACTTC. Encoded protein: CASSPRPRSETQYF.

This chain joins TRBV25-1 and TRBJ2-6; no clear D. The CDR3 consists of 17 residues. Germline V gene lookup returns CDR1 MGHDK and CDR2 SYGVNS. Trimming shortened V by 4 bases and J by 0 bases, and 13 bases separated the two germline ends. CDR3 DNA: TGTGCCAGCAGTGGCCTTTACAGCGTCTCTGGGGCCAACGTCCTGACTTTC. It specifies CASSGLYSVSGANVLTF.

This clonotype was counted at least ten times. The gene calls are TRBV2 and TRBJ1-2; no firm D call. CDR1 and CDR2 from the germline V gene are SNHLY and FYNNEI. Deletions cut 10 bases from V and 4 bases from J, with 7 bases between. The CDR3 spans 10 residues. The CDR3 reads CATRPYGYTF. The CDR3 region has the DNA TGTGCCACCCGGCCCTATGGCTACACCTTC.

This clonotype was seen at least ten times. V and J are TRBV7-9 and TRBJ2-4; maybe TRBD2 (6 bases). The length of the CDR3 is 13 residues. The germline V gene encodes CDR1 SEHNR and CDR2 FQNEAQ (reference sequence). Trimming cost V 5 bases and J 6 bases, with 11 bases left between them. CDR3 loop: CASSPRGVNIQYF. CDR3 in DNA: TGTGCCAGCAGCCCTCGCGGGGTAAACATTCAGTACTTC.

The V gene is TRBV11-2, the J gene TRBJ2-1; 12 positions match TRBD1. This CDR3 spans 17 amino acids. Per the germline V gene, CDR1 is SGHAT and CDR2 is FQNNGV. V shed 5 bases, J shed 7 bases, and the junction held 12 bases outside the gene matches. CDR3 sequence reads: CASSPPGDRGHRNEQFF. CDR3 coding DNA: TGTGCCAGCAGCCCCCCGGGGGACAGGGGGCATAGGAATGAGCAGTTCTTC.

This clonotype was detected many times. The chain uses TRBV11-2 and TRBJ2-7; the D is unclear. Trimming stripped 5 bases from V and 6 bases from J, with 8 bases between. The CDR3 covers 11 residues. Per germline, CDR1 SGHAT and CDR2 FQNNGV. CDR3 DNA: TGTGCCAGCAGCCAACAACGCGAGCAGTACTTC. This sequence encodes CASSQQREQYF.

In its sample, this clonotype was seen a few times. The chain has TRBV27 and TRBJ1-4, with no clear D. The CDR3 has 14 amino acids. Trimming took 4 bases from V and 7 from J, leaving 13 bases between them. Germline-derived CDR1 and CDR2 are MNHEY and SMNVEV (reference sequence). This chain's CDR3 is CASSSRRVGEKLFF. In DNA, the CDR3 is TGTGCCAGCAGTTCCCGGAGGGTTGGTGAAAAACTGTTTTTT.

This clonotype has a count of ten or more. The chain carries TRBV19 and TRBJ2-1, with D tentatively TRBD1 (5 bases). With 8 bases removed from V and 7 bases from J, the gap between germline ends came to 15 bases. The CDR3 consists of 13 residues. CDR1 is LNHDA and CDR2 is SQIVND in the germline V gene (reference sequence). The CDR3 DNA reads as TGTGCCAGTGCTATTCAGGGTTGGAATGAGCAGTTCTTC. As protein: CASAIQGWNEQFF.

This clonotype showed up just a few times. V gene TRBV6-2 or TRBV6-3 combines with J gene TRBJ2-1; 8 bases are shared with TRBD2. The J segment lost 7 bases and the V segment lost 7 bases, leaving 12 bases of the junction unmatched. The CDR3 runs 15 residues. CDR1 is MNHEY, CDR2 SVGEGT, per germline. The CDR3 nucleotides read TGTGCCAGCACCCAGACTAGCGTCATAGGTAATGAGCAGTTCTTC. This sequence encodes CASTQTSVIGNEQFF.

The rearrangement uses TRBV3-1 and TRBJ2-7; 9 nucleotides line up with TRBD1. J gave up 5 bases and V 3 bases, and 8 bases lay outside the gene matches. Per the germline V gene, CDR1 is LGHDT and CDR2 is YNNKEL (reference sequence). This CDR3 has 15 residues. The CDR3 loop reads CASSHEGQGADEQYF. DNA for the CDR3: TGTGCCAGCAGCCATGAGGGACAGGGTGCTGACGAGCAGTACTTC.

This clonotype was recorded many times. This sequence joins TRBV18 and TRBJ2-2; possible D gene TRBD1, 5 bases. From germline, CDR1 is KGHSH and CDR2 LQKENI. CDR3 size: 16 residues. V lost 4 bases, J lost 4 bases, and 16 bases lay in between. The CDR3 bases are TGTGCCAGCTCACTTGTATCAGGGAAAAGCACCGGGGAGCTGTTTTTT. Translation: CASSLVSGKSTGELFF.

The genes are TRBV11-2 and TRBJ2-3; possibly TRBD1 for D (7 bases). The length of the CDR3 is 15 residues. Germline V gene sequence: CDR1 SGHAT, CDR2 FQNNGV. V lost 5 bases, J lost 0 bases, and 12 bases lay in between. The CDR3 here is CASSPGGGSTDTQYF. The DNA for the CDR3 is TGTGCCAGCAGCCCAGGGGGAGGAAGCACAGATACGCAGTATTTT.

This sequence joins TRBV19 and TRBJ2-1; unclear D gene. The CDR3 loop spans 15 amino acids. Trimming removed 3 bases at V and 0 bases at J, with 9 bases between. Germline V gene data show CDR1 as LNHDA and CDR2 as SQIVND (reference sequence). CDR3 DNA: TGTGCCAGTAGTATGGGTGGGTACTCCTACAATGAGCAGTTCTTC. Translated, it gives CASSMGGYSYNEQFF.

This CDR3 is CASGKSGNRGTGELFF. In DNA form, the CDR3 reads TGCGCCAGCGGAAAAAGCGGGAACCGAGGCACCGGGGAGCTGTTTTTT. V usage is TRBV10-1 and J usage is TRBJ2-2; 7 bases fit TRBD2. CDR1 and CDR2 from the germline V gene are WNHNN and SYGVQD (reference sequence). Losses at the gene ends were 8 bases for V and 4 bases for J; bases not matched to a gene: 13. The CDR3 length is 16 residues.

This clonotype was recorded at least ten times. The chain is built from TRBV3-1 and TRBJ1-3; tentative D call: TRBD1 (5 bases). This CDR3 comprises 16 residues. V was clipped by 4 bases and J by 0 bases, with 13 bases between them. Per the germline V gene, CDR1 is LGHDT and CDR2 is YNNKEL (reference sequence). This CDR3 reads CASSPGTGYSGNTIYF. The CDR3 DNA reads TGTGCCAGCAGCCCTGGGACGGGCTACTCTGGAAACACCATATATTTT.

The V and J genes are TRBV7-8 and TRBJ1-4; the match to TRBD1 covers 10 bases. CDR3 length: 17 amino acids. Germline CDR1 is SGHVS and CDR2 is FQNEAQ. J was trimmed by 7 bases and V by 5 bases; bases with no gene match: 13. CDR3 in amino acids: CASSARDRGLASEKLFF. The DNA for the CDR3 is TGTGCCAGCAGCGCTAGGGACAGGGGTTTAGCCAGTGAAAAACTGTTTTTT.

In this sample, this clonotype turned up many times. This chain links TRBV7-9 with TRBJ2-7, with 8 bases fitting TRBD1. The CDR3 spans 14 residues. V trimming: 7 bases; J trimming: 2 bases; junction bases outside the gene matches: 7. Germline V gene data show CDR1 as SEHNR and CDR2 as FQNEAQ (reference sequence). Here the CDR3 DNA reads TGTGCCAGCACCGAGCGGACAGGGCCCTACGAGCAGTACTTC. Protein: CASTERTGPYEQYF.

Only one count was recorded for this clonotype. The chain combines TRBV7-9 with TRBJ2-2; D remains unclear. V gave up 6 bases and J gave up 5 bases, with 19 bases separating them. This CDR3 is built from 16 residues. Germline V gene sequence: CDR1 SEHNR, CDR2 FQNEAQ (reference sequence). The CDR3 DNA follows: TGTGCCAGCAGTTCCACCGGCGCTCTGAGGACCGGGGAGCTGTTTTTT. Translated: CASSSTGALRTGELFF.